The present entry profiles one T cell receptor beta chain with its context. The record originates from a study of shared clonotypes between healthy human individuals. Study details: CD4 naive cells filled three plates per donor, CD4 memory three, CD8 naive two and CD8 memory one.

CDR3 length: 14 residues. Germline loops: CDR1 ENHRY, CDR2 SYGVKD. Trimming took 8 bases from V and 1 from J, leaving 11 bases between them. Naive CD8 cells lacked CD45RO and underwent positive selection for CCR7, leaving out terminally differentiated effector memory CD45RA+ cells. Authors' data handling: Quality scores were absent from the junction-only immunoSEQ sequences, so filtering differed. Only in-frame clones appear in the TCRdb table, and some are missing; sequencing was by immunoSEQ multiplex PCR. The V and J calls and clone size come from that table; D and trimming were worked out from the DNA. The sample consists of approximately 740,000 clones, over 90% of them appearing once.

Source material: naive CD8+ T cells sorted from blood. The J gene is TRBJ2-2, the V gene TRBV10-3; tentatively, D is TRBD2 (6 bases). The sequence was obtained from a man aged 25-40 years in good health. CDR3 region: CAIGGTVNTGELFF. CDR3 DNA: TGTGCCATCGGAGGGACCGTGAACACCGGGGAGCTGTTTTTT.